Below are 29 T cell receptor beta chains sequenced from a single sample in a study of blood T cell repertoires in COVID-19. TCRdb keeps only in-frame clones here, not all; method: immunoSEQ multiplex PCR. The table has about 81,000 clones, 91% seen once. What was sequenced was peripheral blood. The source of these receptors is a woman aged 50 to 60 in a cohort sampled during active COVID-19.

This clone was detected once. The V and J genes are TRBV2 and TRBJ1-3; D possibly corresponds to TRBD1 (5 bases). Between the trimmed V and J ends, which lost 4 bases and 1 base, there was a span of 5 bases. The germline V gene has CDR1 SNHLY and CDR2 FYNNEI. The CDR3 covers 13 residues. Here the CDR3 reads CASSGQSGNTIYF. Written as DNA, the CDR3 is TGTGCCAGCAGTGGACAGTCTGGAAACACCATATATTTT.

This chain joins TRBV6-1 and TRBJ2-2; tentative D call: TRBD2 (5 bases). This CDR3 region has 16 residues. The V gene lost 2 bases and the J gene lost 0 bases, with 10 bases spanning the gap. Germline values: CDR1 MNHNS, CDR2 SASEGT. The chain's CDR3 is CASSEWRAANTGELFF. In DNA, the CDR3 is TGTGCCAGCAGTGAATGGCGGGCCGCGAACACCGGGGAGCTGTTTTTT.

This clone was observed a single time. This chain connects TRBV19 to TRBJ1-1; D gene unclear. The CDR3 loop spans 10 amino acids. V lost 10 bases and J lost 3, with 6 bases in between. Per germline, CDR1 LNHDA and CDR2 SQIVND (reference sequence). The CDR3 DNA sequence: TGTGCCACGTACTACACTGAAGCTTTCTTT. It is translated as CATYYTEAFF.

The genes are TRBV7-2 and TRBJ1-4; 8 bases are shared with TRBD1. This CDR3 has 16 amino acids. J lost 0 bases, V lost 5 bases, and 5 bases had no gene match. Germline V gene data show CDR1 as SGHTA and CDR2 as FQGNSA. The CDR3 spells CASSRQTGATNEKLFF. The CDR3 region has the DNA TGTGCCAGCAGCCGTCAGACAGGGGCAACTAATGAAAAACTGTTTTTT.

The gene calls are TRBV5-4 and TRBJ1-4; D gene ambiguous. The CDR3 length is 15 residues. Trimming pared 2 bases from V and 0 bases from J, leaving 8 bases between. CDR1 is SGHNT and CDR2 is YYREEE in the germline V gene (reference sequence). CDR3 in amino acids: CASSFGGPTNEKLFF. CDR3 DNA: TGTGCCAGCAGCTTCGGCGGTCCAACTAATGAAAAACTGTTTTTT.

This chain joins TRBV6-1 and TRBJ2-7; D unclear. The CDR3 sequence is 15 residues long. Germline CDR1 and CDR2: MNHNS and SASEGT. V was clipped by 3 bases and J by 4 bases, with 16 bases between them. CDR3 amino acids: CASSELGSPGYEQYF. The DNA of the CDR3 is TGTGCCAGCAGTGAGCTGGGCAGCCCTGGGTACGAGCAGTACTTC.

Details on this clone: Its ends do not fully match the called genes, so a read error is possible. The V and J genes are TRBV7-7 and TRBJ2-1; TRBD2 aligns across 9 bases. The CDR3 length is 16 residues. Germline V gene lookup returns CDR1 SSHAT and CDR2 FNYEAQ (reference sequence). The CDR3 DNA follows: TGTGCTAGCAGCTCGACGGCCGGGACTAGCTGGAATGAGCAGTTCTTC. This gives the protein CASSSTAGTSWNEQFF.

The chain employs TRBV24-1 and TRBJ2-3, with D possibly matching TRBD1 (6 bases). V lost 4 bases and J 1 base, leaving 14 bases between the germline ends. Germline values: CDR1 KGHDR, CDR2 SFDVKD. The CDR3 contains 16 residues. Here the CDR3 DNA reads TGTGCCACCAGTGAGTCAGACAGGACCCGCACAGATACGCAGTATTTT. This codes for CATSESDRTRTDTQYF.

The chain couples TRBV30 to TRBJ2-7; TRBD1 agrees at 8 bases. The CDR3 runs to 14 residues. Germline V gene sequence: CDR1 GTSNPN, CDR2 SVGIG (reference sequence). V was clipped by 3 bases and J by 1 base; unmatched bases: 5. The CDR3 sequence is CAWRLQGGSYEQYF. The CDR3 DNA follows: TGTGCCTGGAGGCTACAGGGGGGATCCTACGAGCAGTACTTC.

The chain links TRBV29-1 to TRBJ2-7, with 7 nucleotides matching TRBD1. Germline CDR1 and CDR2: SQVTM and ANQGSEA. CDR3 length: 13 residues. The V segment lost 1 base and the J segment 9 bases; nucleotides outside the gene matches: 9. CDR3 sequence: CSVEAGGDWSQYF. Written as DNA, the CDR3 is TGCAGCGTTGAAGCAGGGGGTGACTGGTCGCAGTACTTC.

The V gene is TRBV5-4, the J gene TRBJ2-1; no clear D gene. The CDR3 is 15 amino acids. Germline loops: CDR1 SGHNT, CDR2 YYREEE (reference sequence). The V and J ends lost 4 bases and 0 bases respectively, with 11 bases between them. This CDR3 is CASSVDKNSYNEQFF. The CDR3 DNA is TGTGCCAGCAGCGTCGACAAAAACTCCTACAATGAGCAGTTCTTC.

The rearrangement links TRBV7-9 to TRBJ2-5; 8 nucleotides match TRBD1. After removal of 5 bases from V and 3 bases from J, the junction contained 5 bases not matched to a gene. There are 14 residues in the CDR3. Per germline, CDR1 SEHNR and CDR2 FQNEAQ (reference sequence). The CDR3 protein is CASSRQGAKETQYF. The CDR3 DNA reads TGTGCCAGCAGCCGCCAGGGGGCCAAAGAGACCCAGTACTTC.

The chain has TRBV5-1 and TRBJ1-3, with TRBD1 as a possible D gene (5 bases). Germline loops: CDR1 SGHRS, CDR2 YFSETQ. The CDR3 covers 15 residues. Trimming removed 8 bases from V and 2 bases from J, with 17 bases in between. The CDR3: CASSTGGNAGNTIYF. The CDR3 DNA sequence: TGCGCCAGTTCGACGGGGGGGAATGCTGGAAACACCATATATTTT.

In its sample, this clone was seen once. This chain connects TRBV6-6 to TRBJ2-1, with D perhaps matching TRBD1 (6 bases). Germline V gene sequence: CDR1 MNHNY, CDR2 SVGAGI (reference sequence). V lost 6 bases to trimming and J lost 6 bases, with 15 bases between them. The CDR3 extends over 14 amino acids. CDR3 amino acids: CASRSGRGGNEQFF. CDR3 coding DNA: TGTGCCAGCAGGAGCGGAAGAGGGGGCAATGAGCAGTTCTTC.

This sequence joins TRBV14 and TRBJ2-7, with 11 bases lining up with TRBD2. Germline CDR1 and CDR2: SGHDN and FVKESK. With V trimmed by 9 bases and J by 6 bases, 10 bases remained unmatched. CDR3 length: 14 amino acids. CDR3 coding DNA: TGTGCCAGTCAAATAGCGGGGGGGGACTCCGAGCAGTACTTC. Translating gives CASQIAGGDSEQYF.

The chain recombines TRBV10-1 with TRBJ2-3, with D possibly being TRBD1 (7 bases). Germline-derived CDR1 and CDR2 are WNHNN and SYGVQD (reference sequence). This CDR3 comprises 14 residues. The V gene lost 2 bases and the J gene lost 5 bases, with 11 bases spanning the gap. CDR3 DNA sequence: TGCGCCAGCAGTGAGCGACAGGGAGGAGATACGCAGTATTTT. Translated: CASSERQGGDTQYF.

The CDR3 sequence is CASSSPTRGGADYGYTF. CDR3 bases: TGTGCCAGCAGCTCCCCCACCCGGGGAGGGGCGGACTATGGCTACACCTTC. The V and J genes are TRBV7-9 and TRBJ1-2; maybe TRBD1 (5 bases). CDR3 size: 17 residues. Between the trimmed V and J ends, which lost 4 bases and 3 bases, there was a span of 21 bases. Germline-derived CDR1 and CDR2 are SEHNR and FQNEAQ (reference sequence).

The rearrangement joins TRBV12-3 or TRBV12-4 to TRBJ1-2, with 7 bases fitting TRBD1. V lost 7 bases and J lost 2; bases outside the gene matches: 4. CDR3 length equals 13 residues. The CDR3 sequence is CASTGTANYGYTF. The CDR3 nucleotides are TGTGCCAGCACCGGGACAGCCAACTATGGCTACACCTTC.

The chain combines TRBV5-1 with TRBJ2-3, with 9 bases identical to TRBD2. CDR1 and CDR2 from the germline V gene are SGHRS and YFSETQ. There are 17 residues in the CDR3. J gave up 1 base and V 4 bases, and 10 bases lay outside the gene matches. The chain's CDR3 is CASSPLPAGGGTDTQYF. The CDR3 DNA reads TGCGCCAGCAGCCCCCTTCCAGCGGGGGGAGGCACAGATACGCAGTATTTT.

The chain is built from TRBV18 and TRBJ2-7; 10 bases match TRBD2. This CDR3 contains 17 residues. The germline V gene encodes CDR1 KGHSH and CDR2 LQKENI. V shed 6 bases and J 0 bases; nucleotides not matched to a gene: 11. The DNA of the CDR3 is TGTGCCAGCTCCCGGACTAGCGGACAGCTCCTCTCCTACGAGCAGTACTTC. This sequence encodes CASSRTSGQLLSYEQYF.

This clone occurred a few times. The rearrangement links TRBV15 to TRBJ2-2, with D maybe TRBD1 (5 bases). The CDR3 length is 16 residues. V lost 4 bases and J lost 4, with 16 bases in between. From germline, CDR1 is LNHNV and CDR2 YYDKDF (reference sequence). CDR3 nucleotides: TGTGCCACCAGCAAGTTCCCCCAGGGCGGCACCGGGGAGCTGTTTTTT. It translates to CATSKFPQGGTGELFF.

CDR3 protein: CASSIGWTRNQPQHF. CDR3 nucleotide sequence: TGTGCCAGTAGTATAGGGTGGACACGCAATCAGCCCCAGCATTTT. V gene TRBV19 combines with J gene TRBJ1-5; weak D call: TRBD1 (5 bases). With 1 base removed from V and 2 bases from J, the gap between germline ends came to 9 bases. There are 15 residues in the CDR3. Germline V gene lookup returns CDR1 LNHDA and CDR2 SQIVND (reference sequence).

The chain has TRBV2 and TRBJ1-1; 10 positions match TRBD1. Germline CDR1 and CDR2: SNHLY and FYNNEI. Unmatched junction bases numbered 0, after V lost 8 bases and J lost 0 bases. This CDR3 comprises 13 residues. The CDR3: CASGQGVNTEAFF. In DNA, the CDR3 is TGTGCCAGCGGACAGGGGGTGAACACTGAAGCTTTCTTT.

The chain is built from TRBV6-2 or TRBV6-3 and TRBJ2-2; 11 positions match TRBD1. CDR1 is MNHEY, CDR2 SVGEGT, per germline. V lost 0 bases to trimming and J lost 5 bases; unmatched junction nucleotides: 2. This CDR3 region has 16 residues. In DNA, the CDR3 is TGTGCCAGCAGTTACTCTGGACAGGGGGCGACCGGGGAGCTGTTTTTT. It specifies CASSYSGQGATGELFF.

V is TRBV15 and J is TRBJ2-5; TRBD2 might be the D (6 bases). The CDR3 consists of 15 residues. Germline CDR1 reads LNHNV; CDR2 reads YYDKDF (reference sequence). V was cut by 7 bases and J by 4 bases, with 19 bases left in between. The CDR3 nucleotides are TGTGCCACCACCATGGGGGGTTCCCGGGTAGAGACCCAGTACTTC. It codes for CATTMGGSRVETQYF.

The CDR3 sequence: CAWSPDRGWAFF. Written as DNA, the CDR3 is TGTGCCTGGAGCCCGGACAGGGGGTGGGCTTTCTTT. The chain links TRBV30 to TRBJ1-1; TRBD1 agrees at 10 bases. This CDR3 has 12 amino acids. J gave up 11 bases and V 3 bases, and 6 bases lay outside the gene matches. Germline V gene lookup returns CDR1 GTSNPN and CDR2 SVGIG (reference sequence).

The V and J genes are TRBV2 and TRBJ2-3, with 7 positions matching TRBD1. Per germline, CDR1 SNHLY and CDR2 FYNNEI. J lost 2 bases, V lost 3 bases, and 8 bases had no gene match. The CDR3 consists of 16 residues. Here the CDR3 reads CASSDRRQGSTDTQYF. In DNA form, the CDR3 reads TGTGCCAGCAGTGACAGGAGACAGGGTTCCACAGATACGCAGTATTTT. Drawing the rest from reference TRBV2 and TRBJ2-3, the complete variable domain is EPEVTQTPSHQVTQMGQEVILRCVPISNHLYFYWYRQILGQKVEFLVSFYNNEISEKSEIFDDQFSVERPDGSNFTLKIRSTKLEDSAMYFCASSDRRQGSTDTQYFGPGTRLTVL.

The table lists this clone with a few counts. The gene calls are TRBV11-3 and TRBJ1-2; 8 bases are shared with TRBD1. The junction had 4 bases not matched to a gene; V was cut back by 8 bases and J by 5 bases. CDR3 size: 12 residues. CDR1 is SGHNT, CDR2 YENEEA, per germline. DNA for the CDR3: TGTGCCAGCCGGCGGACAGGGTATGGCTACACCTTC. As protein: CASRRTGYGYTF.

This clone was observed once. The chain carries TRBV18 and TRBJ1-5, with D unresolved. The CDR3 has 13 amino acids. The V gene lost 5 bases and the J gene lost 6 bases, with 11 bases spanning the gap. Germline CDR1 KGHSH, CDR2 LQKENI. CDR3 coding DNA: TGTGCCAGCTCAAATGGTGAGGGTCAGCCCCAGCATTTT. Translating gives CASSNGEGQPQHF.